Detailed here is one T cell receptor (beta chain). Study processing details: Cell counts per sample came from amplifying reference gene primers. The assay was immunoSEQ multiplex PCR, and TCRdb's table has in-frame clones only and misses some. That table furnishes V, J and clone size, whereas the DNA furnished D and trimming. The sample gives 150,000 to 200,000 clones, around four fifths of which show up once; roughly 3.1% is in the top ten. With 7 bases removed from V and 0 bases from J, the gap between germline ends came to 13 bases. The CDR3 runs to 15 residues. Germline CDR1 and CDR2: SNHLY and FYNNEI. The sample is drawn from a study of blood T cell repertoires in COVID-19. Looking at the study overall: Acute and convalescent COVID-19 samples came from the United States, Italy and Spain. T cells, B-cell-depleted T cells, or PBMCs provided the cDNA or gDNA that served as material.

This TCR was sampled from a man between 65 and 85 years old with acute or convalescent COVID-19. Sample: peripheral blood. The chain employs TRBV2 and TRBJ1-3; unclear D gene. The CDR3 DNA reads as TGTGCCAGCATGCCACAGATACCCTCTGGAAACACCATATATTTT. The encoded protein is CASMPQIPSGNTIYF.